These 22 T cell receptor beta chains came from one sample sequenced in a study of shared clonotypes between healthy human individuals. CD8 cells regarded as naive lacked CD45RO, were positively chosen for CCR7, and omitted terminally differentiated effector memory CD45RA+ cells. Some clones are missing from TCRdb's copy, which holds only in-frame ones; the method was immunoSEQ multiplex PCR. The sample records about 2 million clones, less than 95% being singletons. What was sequenced was naive CD8+ T cells sorted from blood. These receptors were taken from a man aged 18-30 years in good health.

The chain has TRBV7-6 and TRBJ2-2; the match to TRBD2 covers 7 bases. With V trimmed by 4 bases and J by 3 bases, 8 bases remained unmatched. This CDR3 is built from 16 residues. Per the germline V gene, CDR1 is SGHVS and CDR2 is FNYEAQ. The CDR3 is CASSSLTGGDTGELFF. CDR3 coding DNA: TGTGCCAGCAGCTCCCTGACGGGAGGCGACACCGGGGAGCTGTTTTTT.

This chain connects TRBV19 to TRBJ2-7; unclear D gene. Trimming stripped 3 bases from V and 0 bases from J, with 15 bases between. Germline loops: CDR1 LNHDA, CDR2 SQIVND (reference sequence). The CDR3 consists of 16 residues. CDR3 amino acids: CASSMGGQASSYEQYF. The DNA of the CDR3 is TGTGCCAGTAGTATGGGTGGGCAGGCGAGCTCCTACGAGCAGTACTTC.

Note on this clone: Other DNA sequences in this specimen translate into the identical CDR3. This chain uses TRBV6-5 with TRBJ1-2, with no clear D. V shed 2 bases and J shed 5 bases, with 6 bases lying between them. Germline lookup yields CDR1 MNHEY and CDR2 SVGAGI. CDR3 length: 12 residues. Here the CDR3 DNA reads TGTGCCAGCAGTTACGGCCCGTATGGCTACACCTTC. Amino acid sequence: CASSYGPYGYTF.

This chain joins TRBV6-5 and TRBJ2-2; possibly TRBD1 for D (6 bases). The CDR3 loop spans 13 amino acids. The V gene lost 6 bases and the J gene lost 4 bases, with 9 bases spanning the gap. From germline, CDR1 is MNHEY and CDR2 SVGAGI. The CDR3 DNA reads TGTGCCAGCAGGACAGGAACCACCGGGGAGCTGTTTTTT. It is translated as CASRTGTTGELFF.

This sequence joins TRBV5-6 and TRBJ2-5; D is perhaps TRBD1 (6 bases). Deletions cut 0 bases from V and 5 bases from J, with 11 bases between. The germline V gene encodes CDR1 SGHDT and CDR2 YYEEEE. The CDR3 is made up of 14 amino acids. CDR3 DNA sequence: TGTGCCAGCAGCTTGGCCCCCAGGGGTGAGACCCAGTACTTC. Protein product: CASSLAPRGETQYF.

The chain's CDR3 is CASSYDLETNEKLFF. The CDR3 region has the DNA TGCGCCAGCAGCTACGACCTGGAAACTAATGAAAAACTGTTTTTT. The chain recombines TRBV4-1 with TRBJ1-4; D unresolved. The CDR3 sequence is 15 residues long. The germline V and J ends were trimmed by 5 bases and 1 base, with 11 bases remaining between them. In germline, CDR1 is MGHRA, CDR2 YSYEKL.

The rearrangement links TRBV27 to TRBJ2-1; no reliable D call. Germline CDR1 is MNHEY and CDR2 is SMNVEV (reference sequence). The ends were cut back, 3 bases at V and 9 bases at J, with 12 bases in the middle. The CDR3 consists of 13 residues. CDR3 DNA: TGTGCCAGCAGTTTTATGATGGCCGGTGAGCAGTTCTTC. This gives the protein CASSFMMAGEQFF.

V and J are TRBV11-2 and TRBJ2-5; no firm D call. The CDR3 consists of 12 residues. Deletions cut 7 bases from V and 5 bases from J, with 11 bases between. Germline CDR1 SGHAT, CDR2 FQNNGV. Here the CDR3 reads CASTDGWETQYF. The CDR3 DNA follows: TGTGCCAGCACCGACGGGTGGGAGACCCAGTACTTC. The complete variable domain, with remaining parts taken from reference TRBV11-2 and TRBJ2-5, reads EAGVAQSPRYKIIEKRQSVAFWCNPISGHATLYWYQQILGQGPKLLIQFQNNGVVDDSQLPKDRFSAERLKGVDSTLKIQPAKLEDSAVYLCASTDGWETQYFGPGTRLLVL.

The chain uses TRBV4-1 and TRBJ2-1; 7 bases agree with TRBD2. Trimming removed 4 bases from V and 5 bases from J; junction bases left unmatched: 11. The CDR3 sequence is 16 residues long. CDR1 and CDR2 (germline): MGHRA, YSYEKL. DNA of the CDR3: TGCGCCAGCAGCCCTCACATCGGGCTAGCGGACAATGAGCAGTTCTTC. Translated: CASSPHIGLADNEQFF.

This clone was seen a single time. This rearrangement joins TRBV11-2 to TRBJ2-2; TRBD2 might be the D (6 bases). The germline CDR1 and CDR2 sequences are SGHAT and FQNNGV. V gave up 8 bases and J gave up 3 bases, with 10 bases separating them. There are 13 residues in the CDR3. In DNA, the CDR3 is TGTGCCAGCGCGCGGGATTACACCGGGGAGCTGTTTTTT. Amino acid sequence: CASARDYTGELFF.

The J gene is TRBJ2-7, the V gene TRBV18, with 7 positions matching TRBD1. This CDR3 has 14 amino acids. Germline V gene data show CDR1 as KGHSH and CDR2 as LQKENI. The V segment lost 0 bases and the J segment 6 bases; nucleotides outside the gene matches: 5. The CDR3 sequence: CASSPPGTEIEQYF. The DNA for the CDR3 is TGTGCCAGCTCACCACCCGGGACAGAAATCGAGCAGTACTTC.

The V call is TRBV19, the J call TRBJ2-1, with D possibly matching TRBD2 (6 bases). In germline, CDR1 is LNHDA, CDR2 SQIVND (reference sequence). V lost 8 bases and J lost 0, with 14 bases in between. This CDR3 comprises 15 residues. The CDR3 DNA is TGTGCCAGTGGATCTCGACTAGACTCCTACAATGAGCAGTTCTTC. It encodes CASGSRLDSYNEQFF.

This chain uses TRBV11-2 with TRBJ2-1; TRBD2 matches at 10 bases. The CDR3 extends over 16 amino acids. Germline assignment: CDR1 SGHAT and CDR2 FQNNGV. Unmatched junction bases numbered 4, after V lost 2 bases and J lost 3 bases. The CDR3, as DNA: TGTGCCAGCAGCTTAATTCTAGCGGGAGACTACAATGAGCAGTTCTTC. Encoded protein: CASSLILAGDYNEQFF.

The rearrangement joins TRBV19 to TRBJ1-2; D unclear. The CDR3 spans 14 residues. Between the trimmed V and J ends, which lost 3 bases and 0 bases, there was a span of 8 bases. From germline, CDR1 is LNHDA and CDR2 SQIVND (reference sequence). The CDR3 region is CASSILVPNYGYTF. The DNA of the CDR3 is TGTGCCAGTAGTATCCTCGTTCCTAACTATGGCTACACCTTC.

J is TRBJ2-7 and V is TRBV19, with D possibly matching TRBD2 (6 bases). Germline V gene sequence: CDR1 LNHDA, CDR2 SQIVND (reference sequence). Trimming left V 5 bases short and J 1 base short, with 12 bases between. The CDR3 is made up of 14 amino acids. This chain's CDR3 is CASSPSVVSYEQYF. CDR3 nucleotide sequence: TGTGCCAGTAGTCCTAGCGTTGTTTCCTACGAGCAGTACTTC.

The chain uses TRBV6-7 and TRBJ2-6, with 11 bases lining up with TRBD2. TRBV6-7 falls under the ORF class, with uncertain function. The J segment lost 0 bases and the V segment lost 6 bases, leaving 7 bases of the junction unmatched. This CDR3 has 18 residues. The DNA for the CDR3 is TGTGCCAGCAGATCCCTAGCGGGAGGTCCCTCTGGGGCCAACGTCCTGACTTTC. Its translation: CASRSLAGGPSGANVLTF.

Remarks on this clone: Other nucleotide sequences from this sample produce the same CDR3. The V and J genes are TRBV7-6 and TRBJ2-7; 9 bases are shared with TRBD1. J was trimmed by 4 bases and V by 1 base; bases with no gene match: 2. Germline V gene lookup returns CDR1 SGHVS and CDR2 FNYEAQ. The CDR3 loop spans 14 amino acids. Here the CDR3 reads CASSLGTGEYEQYF. The CDR3 DNA is TGTGCCAGCAGCTTAGGGACAGGGGAGTACGAGCAGTACTTC.

This clone was observed a single time. V and J are TRBV13 and TRBJ1-6, with D possibly matching TRBD1 (6 bases). Germline-derived CDR1 and CDR2 are PRHDT and FYEKMQ (reference sequence). The CDR3 contains 16 residues. Trimming left V 4 bases short and J 7 bases short, with 17 bases between. The DNA of the CDR3 is TGTGCCAGCAGCTCCGAGGCGGGGACAAACAATTCACCCCTCCACTTT. This codes for CASSSEAGTNNSPLHF.

The sample holds one count of this clone. The chain joins TRBV4-3 to TRBJ1-2; D gene unclear. V lost 1 base, J lost 0 bases, and 9 bases lay in between. The CDR3 spans 15 residues. Germline CDR1 LGHNA, CDR2 YSLEER. CDR3: CASSQVVTANYGYTF. As DNA, the CDR3 is TGCGCCAGCAGCCAAGTAGTCACGGCTAACTATGGCTACACCTTC.

The chain's CDR3 is CASSSPAGLAVDEQFF. The CDR3 DNA reads TGTGCCAGCAGTTCCCCTGCCGGGCTGGCGGTAGATGAGCAGTTCTTC. V and J are TRBV27 and TRBJ2-1; D is undetermined. V lost 4 bases and J lost 8, with 21 bases in between. Germline V gene lookup returns CDR1 MNHEY and CDR2 SMNVEV (reference sequence). This CDR3 region has 16 residues.

The chain is built from TRBV7-9 and TRBJ1-2; D is unresolved. Per germline, CDR1 SEHNR and CDR2 FQNEAQ (reference sequence). The CDR3 is made up of 15 amino acids. With 5 bases removed from V and 2 bases from J, the gap between germline ends came to 15 bases. The CDR3 region has the DNA TGTGCCAGCAGCCCAGAACAGTATTCAAACTATGGCTACACCTTC. Protein sequence: CASSPEQYSNYGYTF.

The chain recombines TRBV10-1 with TRBJ1-3, with D uncertain. The CDR3 is 14 residues long. V was shortened by 0 bases and J by 0 bases, with 3 bases between the two germline ends. Germline CDR1 WNHNN, CDR2 SYGVQD (reference sequence). The CDR3 protein is CASSESSSGNTIYF. CDR3 nucleotides: TGCGCCAGCAGTGAGTCCAGCTCTGGAAACACCATATATTTT.